The 5 T cell receptor beta chains presented below share a single source sample, sequenced in a study of T-cell memory formation after mild COVID-19. In TCRdb, the 5' RACE reads were re-called with MiXCR into one record per CDR3 protein. This sample has roughly 400,000 distinct CDR3 sequences, with 15% to 20% found just once. Material: PBMCs or a T cell subset sorted from them (not recorded which). The receptors were sampled from a man between 18 and 35 years old who had mild COVID-19 (a few samples of this study predate the infection). Cell type and time point are not known.

This clonotype has a handful of counts. The rearrangement uses TRBV4-1 and TRBJ2-5, with TRBD2 as a possible D gene (6 bases). Germline V gene lookup returns CDR1 MGHRA and CDR2 YSYEKL. Trimming left V 0 bases short and J 1 base short, with 9 bases between. This CDR3 region has 15 residues. The CDR3 nucleotides read TGCGCCAGCAGCCAAGATTTGGGACTCCAAGAGACCCAGTACTTC. It is translated as CASSQDLGLQETQYF.

CDR3 nucleotides: TGTGCCAGCAGTAAGGCGGAAAGCTCCTATAATTCACCCCTCCACTTT. This sequence encodes CASSKAESSYNSPLHF. The rearrangement links TRBV6-5 to TRBJ1-6; no clear D gene. Germline CDR1 and CDR2: MNHEY and SVGAGI. CDR3 length: 16 residues. Deletions cut 5 bases from V and 0 bases from J, with 11 bases between.

Ten or more counts support this clonotype. The chain has TRBV5-1 and TRBJ2-6; D gene unclear. CDR1 and CDR2 from the germline V gene are SGHRS and YFSETQ. The CDR3 is 15 amino acids. With 2 bases removed from V and 0 bases from J, the gap between germline ends came to 6 bases. CDR3: CASSFDPSGANVLTF. The CDR3 DNA sequence: TGCGCCAGCAGCTTCGACCCCTCTGGGGCCAACGTCCTGACTTTC.

The chain uses TRBV6-1 and TRBJ2-7; D remains ambiguous. Looked up from germline, CDR1 is MNHNS and CDR2 is SASEGT. V dropped 0 bases and J dropped 9 bases, with 15 bases sitting between them. The CDR3 has 14 amino acids. The DNA of the CDR3 is TGTGCCAGCAGTGAAGCGTGGGCTGCTGCAGGGCAGTACGTC. Its protein product is CASSEAWAAAGQYV.

The chain recombines TRBV7-8 with TRBJ2-3, with 10 bases lining up with TRBD2. The CDR3 contains 15 residues. CDR1 and CDR2 (germline): SGHVS, FQNEAQ. V lost 5 bases, J lost 3 bases, and 5 bases stayed unmatched. CDR3 amino acids: CASSQRGGLTDTQYF. In DNA, the CDR3 is TGTGCCAGCAGCCAGCGGGGGGGCCTGACAGATACGCAGTATTTT.